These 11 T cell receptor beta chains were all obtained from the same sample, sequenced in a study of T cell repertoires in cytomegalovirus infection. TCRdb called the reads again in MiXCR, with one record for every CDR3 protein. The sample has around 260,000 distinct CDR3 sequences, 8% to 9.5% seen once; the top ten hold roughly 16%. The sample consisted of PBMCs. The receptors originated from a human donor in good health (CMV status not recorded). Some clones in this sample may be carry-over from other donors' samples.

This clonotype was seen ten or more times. CDR3 sequence: CASSQQGPNTEAFF. The CDR3 nucleotides read TGTGCCAGCAGCCAACAGGGGCCGAACACTGAAGCTTTCTTT. The chain links TRBV2 to TRBJ1-1; the match to TRBD1 covers 7 bases. After removal of 6 bases from V and 1 base from J, the junction contained 5 bases not matched to a gene. Germline V gene data show CDR1 as SNHLY and CDR2 as FYNNEI. There are 14 residues in the CDR3. Based on the CDR3 plus reference TRBV2 and TRBJ1-1, the full variable domain is EPEVTQTPSHQVTQMGQEVILRCVPISNHLYFYWYRQILGQKVEFLVSFYNNEISEKSEIFDDQFSVERPDGSNFTLKIRSTKLEDSAMYFCASSQQGPNTEAFFGQGTRLTVV.

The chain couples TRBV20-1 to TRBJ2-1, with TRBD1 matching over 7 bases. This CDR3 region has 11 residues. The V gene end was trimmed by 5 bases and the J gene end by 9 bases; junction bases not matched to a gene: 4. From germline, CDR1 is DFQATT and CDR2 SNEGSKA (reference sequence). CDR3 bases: TGCAGTGCTCACAGGGACAGTGAGCAGTTCTTC. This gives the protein CSAHRDSEQFF.

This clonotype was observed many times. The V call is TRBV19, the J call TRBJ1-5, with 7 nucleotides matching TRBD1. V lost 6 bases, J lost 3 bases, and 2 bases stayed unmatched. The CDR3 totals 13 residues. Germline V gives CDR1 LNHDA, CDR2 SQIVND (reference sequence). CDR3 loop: CASSDRDNQPQHF. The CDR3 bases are TGTGCCAGTAGCGACAGGGACAATCAGCCCCAGCATTTT.

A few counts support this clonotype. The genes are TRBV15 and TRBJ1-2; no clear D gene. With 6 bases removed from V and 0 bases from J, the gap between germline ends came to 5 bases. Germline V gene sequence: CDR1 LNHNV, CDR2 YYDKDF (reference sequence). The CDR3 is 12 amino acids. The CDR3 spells CATSPANYGYTF. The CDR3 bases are TGTGCCACCAGTCCTGCTAACTATGGCTACACCTTC.

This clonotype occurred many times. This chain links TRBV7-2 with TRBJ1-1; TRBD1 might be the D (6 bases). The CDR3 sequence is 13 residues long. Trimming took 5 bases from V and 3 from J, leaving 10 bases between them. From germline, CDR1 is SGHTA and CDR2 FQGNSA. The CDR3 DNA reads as TGTGCCAGCAGCATCCAGGGGTACACTGAAGCTTTCTTT. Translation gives CASSIQGYTEAFF.

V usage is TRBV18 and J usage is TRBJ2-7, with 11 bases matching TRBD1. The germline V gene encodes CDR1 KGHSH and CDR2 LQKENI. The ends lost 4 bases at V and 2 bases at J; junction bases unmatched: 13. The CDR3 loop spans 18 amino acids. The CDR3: CASSLYISGTGGTYEQYV. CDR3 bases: TGTGCCAGCTCACTATATATAAGCGGGACAGGGGGGACCTACGAGCAGTACGTC.

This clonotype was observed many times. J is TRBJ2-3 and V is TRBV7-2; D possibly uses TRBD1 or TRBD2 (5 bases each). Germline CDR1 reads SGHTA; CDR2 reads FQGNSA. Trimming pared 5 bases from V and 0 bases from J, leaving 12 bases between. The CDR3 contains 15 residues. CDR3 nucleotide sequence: TGTGCCAGCAGCCTAAACGGGGCTAGCACAGATACGCAGTATTTT. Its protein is CASSLNGASTDTQYF.

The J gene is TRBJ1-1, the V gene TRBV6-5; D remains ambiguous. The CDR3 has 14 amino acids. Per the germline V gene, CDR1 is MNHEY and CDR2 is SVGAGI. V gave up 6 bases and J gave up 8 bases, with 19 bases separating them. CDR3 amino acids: CASSHTRRSEEAFF. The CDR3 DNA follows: TGTGCCAGCAGCCATACACGCAGGTCGGAAGAAGCTTTCTTT.

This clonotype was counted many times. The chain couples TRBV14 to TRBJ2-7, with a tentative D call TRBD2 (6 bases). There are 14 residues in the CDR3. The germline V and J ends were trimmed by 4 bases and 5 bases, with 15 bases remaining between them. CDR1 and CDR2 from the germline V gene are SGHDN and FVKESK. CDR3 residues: CASSPTVGRNEQYF. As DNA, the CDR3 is TGTGCCAGCAGCCCCACAGTGGGGAGGAACGAGCAGTACTTC.

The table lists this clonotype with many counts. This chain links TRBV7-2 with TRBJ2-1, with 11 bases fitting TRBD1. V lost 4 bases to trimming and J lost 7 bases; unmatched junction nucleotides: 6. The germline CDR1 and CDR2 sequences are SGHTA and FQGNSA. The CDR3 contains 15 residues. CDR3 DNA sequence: TGTGCCAGCAGCTCTGCCGGGACAGGGGGGAATGAGCAGTTCTTC. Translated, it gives CASSSAGTGGNEQFF.

Here the CDR3 DNA reads TGCAGCGTAGTATACGGGGATTGGTATGGCTACACCTTC. It is translated as CSVVYGDWYGYTF. The rearrangement joins TRBV29-1 to TRBJ1-2; D unresolved. The CDR3 length is 13 residues. Germline V gene data show CDR1 as SQVTM and CDR2 as ANQGSEA. V was shortened by 6 bases and J by 5 bases, with 16 bases between the two germline ends.